These 3 T cell receptor beta chains share one sample of origin, sequenced in a study of regulatory T cells in long-lasting Graves disease. The sample's time point: newly diagnosed GD, antithyroid drugs for less than 3 months. TCR sequences were obtained from RNA taken from PBMCs. Building the TCR beta libraries relied on iRepertoire HTBI primers, and CDR3 regions underwent Arm-PCR. TCRdb re-called the multiplex PCR reads through MiXCR, storing one row per CDR3 protein. Of 350,000 to 500,000 distinct CDR3 sequences listed, 15% to 20% were seen once; the top ten hold 23%. These data also formed part of another study, on T cells in Graves' hyperthyroidism and ophthalmopathy.

The specimen comprised peripheral blood mononuclear cells (PBMCs), sampled at new diagnosis, from a patient treated with antithyroid drugs. These receptor sequences come from a young woman with Graves disease.

As to this clonotype: A read error may be the cause here, since a much bigger clone is one base away. This chain uses TRBV5-6 with TRBJ1-2; 7 bases fit TRBD1. This CDR3 has 14 residues. CDR1 is SGHDT and CDR2 is YYEEEE in the germline V gene. V was clipped by 7 bases and J by 5 bases; unmatched bases: 11. CDR3 in amino acids: CASGSPQGLYGYTF. CDR3 DNA sequence: TGTGCCAGCGGCAGCCCACAGGGGTTATATGGCTACACCTTC. Complete variable domain (other parts from reference TRBV5-6 and TRBJ1-2): DAGVTQSPTHLIKTRGQQVTLRCSPKSGHDTVSWYQQALGQGPQFIFQYYEEEERQRGNFPDRFSGHQFPNYSSELNVNALLLGDSALYLCASGSPQGLYGYTFGSGTRLTVV.

The V call is TRBV6-2 or TRBV6-3, the J call TRBJ2-2; D remains ambiguous. Germline V lookup: CDR1 MNHEY, CDR2 SVGEGT. The CDR3 contains 14 residues. V dropped 2 bases and J dropped 8 bases, with 12 bases sitting between them. The CDR3 sequence: CASSYSPLTGELFF. The DNA of the CDR3 is TGTGCCAGCAGTTACAGCCCACTTACGGGGGAGCTGTTTTTT.

This chain joins TRBV5-1 and TRBJ2-5; D not resolved. The CDR3 consists of 13 residues. In germline, CDR1 is SGHRS, CDR2 YFSETQ. With 4 bases removed from V and 5 bases from J, the gap between germline ends came to 12 bases. The CDR3 region is CASSAWVEETQYF. As DNA, the CDR3 is TGCGCCAGCAGCGCTTGGGTAGAGGAGACCCAGTACTTC.